Each of the 7 T cell receptor beta chains below was sequenced from the same sample in a study of cytomegalovirus exposure and HLA in healthy donors. PCR employed 60 Vbeta and 13 Jbeta primers. Some clones are missing from TCRdb's copy, which holds only in-frame ones; the method was immunoSEQ multiplex PCR. This sample has 180,000 or so clones; over 75% occur once, and the top ten carry 3.1%. Sequenced input: PBMCs. The receptors derive from a female donor in good health and CMV-seronegative.

The chain combines TRBV12-1 with TRBJ2-2; the D segment call TRBD2 is taken from the table without a DNA check. TRBV12-1 is marked as a pseudogene. The CDR3 consists of 15 residues. Here the CDR3 reads CASSSRSRNTGELFF. The CDR3 DNA reads TGTGCCAGCAGCTCCCGGAGTCGCAACACCGGGGAGCTGTTTTTT.

This chain joins TRBV15 and TRBJ2-5, with D tentatively TRBD1 (6 bases). This CDR3 has 16 residues. Germline CDR1 LNHNV, CDR2 YYDKDF (reference sequence). V gave up 1 base and J gave up 1 base, with 13 bases separating them. CDR3 loop: CATSRGAGVSQETQYF. The CDR3 DNA sequence: TGTGCCACCAGCAGAGGGGCAGGGGTCTCCCAAGAGACCCAGTACTTC.

This chain links TRBV10-3 with TRBJ2-7; D might be TRBD1 (5 bases). V lost 3 bases, J lost 5 bases, and 11 bases lay in between. The CDR3 contains 13 residues. Germline CDR1 is ENHRY and CDR2 is SYGVKD. The chain's CDR3 is CAISDRESHEQYF. In DNA, the CDR3 is TGTGCCATCAGTGACAGGGAAAGCCACGAGCAGTACTTC.

The genes are TRBV6-1 and TRBJ2-5; 13 nucleotides agree with TRBD2. Germline V lookup: CDR1 MNHNS, CDR2 SASEGT. This CDR3 contains 17 residues. The trim removed 4 bases at V and 2 bases at J, leaving 7 bases unmatched. This CDR3 reads CASSATKTSGGQETQYF. CDR3 DNA: TGTGCCAGCAGTGCCACTAAGACTAGCGGGGGGCAAGAGACCCAGTACTTC.

V usage is TRBV9 and J usage is TRBJ2-3, with TRBD2 matching 14 bases. Germline CDR1 SGDLS, CDR2 YYNGEE. J gave up 2 bases and V 3 bases, and 17 bases lay outside the gene matches. This CDR3 has 21 residues. CDR3 amino acids: CASSASAGTSGRGGVTDTQYF. DNA for the CDR3: TGTGCCAGCAGCGCCTCCGCCGGGACTAGCGGGAGAGGGGGCGTCACAGATACGCAGTATTTT.

The chain employs TRBV9 and TRBJ2-7, with a tentative D call TRBD2 (5 bases). Germline CDR1 and CDR2: SGDLS and YYNGEE. Trimming pared 0 bases from V and 3 bases from J, leaving 13 bases between. The CDR3 consists of 15 residues. The CDR3 region has the DNA TGTGCCAGCAGCGTAGGGAGGACGCCCAGCTACGAGCAGTACTTC. This codes for CASSVGRTPSYEQYF.

V is TRBV21-1 and J is TRBJ2-1; no check of the table's D call, TRBD2, against the DNA was made. TRBV21-1 is tagged as a pseudogene. CDR3 length equals 17 residues. CDR3 protein: CASSKSQTSGYVNEQFF. CDR3 bases: TGTGCCAGCAGCAAATCCCAGACTAGCGGGTATGTAAATGAGCAGTTCTTC.